This entry lists 14 T cell receptor beta chains sequenced from one sample in a study of blood T cells in healthy people across ages (dated by TCRdb to the mid-2010s). Libraries were made using 5' RACE. Sequencing was performed on an Illumina HiSeq 2500. The second PCR ran for about 7 to 11 cycles and used a J-beta primer mix along with a sample-barcoded 5' primer. TCRdb reworked the public reads: Q25 trimming with fastp, MiXCR clone assembly, productive beta chains retained. Every entry covers one CDR3 protein and lists the most common genes and DNA from its rows. The sample contains 1.5 million to 2 million distinct CDR3 sequences, around 35% of them found a single time. The ten largest clones capture roughly 10% of the sample. The specimen was blood. The receptors derive from a woman under 40 in good health.

This chain uses TRBV11-2 with TRBJ1-1; D unresolved. The CDR3 is made up of 15 amino acids. CDR1 is SGHAT, CDR2 FQNNGV, per germline. Trimming stripped 6 bases from V and 5 bases from J, with 19 bases between. The CDR3 DNA reads as TGTGCCAGCAGTCATTACGCCCCACAAGTAACTGAAGCTTTCTTT. It is translated as CASSHYAPQVTEAFF.

CDR3 sequence reads: CASSLAGRPEQFF. CDR3 bases: TGCGCCAGCAGCTTGGCAGGTAGGCCCGAGCAGTTCTTC. The V and J genes are TRBV5-1 and TRBJ2-1; D is undetermined. CDR1 and CDR2 (germline): SGHRS, YFSETQ. The CDR3 is 13 amino acids. V was trimmed by 0 bases and J by 10 bases, leaving 11 bases between them. Full variable domain (rest looked up from reference TRBV5-1 and TRBJ2-1): KAGVTQTPRYLIKTRGQQVTLSCSPISGHRSVSWYQQTPGQGLQFLFEYFSETQRNKGNFPGRFSGRQFSNSRSEMNVSTLELGDSALYLCASSLAGRPEQFFGPGTRLTVL.

This clonotype was seen a few times. The chain combines TRBV7-9 with TRBJ1-2; weak D call: TRBD1 (6 bases). V was shortened by 2 bases and J by 6 bases, with 16 bases between the two germline ends. Germline values: CDR1 SEHNR, CDR2 FQNEAQ (reference sequence). The CDR3 extends over 15 amino acids. Here the CDR3 DNA reads TGTGCCAGCAGCTTAATGGGGGGCGATTTCGATGGCTACACCTTC. Its protein is CASSLMGGDFDGYTF.

This clonotype was counted a few times. The chain couples TRBV5-8 to TRBJ2-4, with unresolved D. Germline V gives CDR1 SGHTS, CDR2 YDEGEE. The CDR3 consists of 12 residues. Trimming took 0 bases from V and 7 from J, leaving 5 bases between them. The CDR3 DNA reads TGTGCCAGCAGCTTGGACAGTAACATTCAGTACTTC. This codes for CASSLDSNIQYF.

Details on this clonotype: An end of the junction differs from the germline gene, which may be a read error. The chain combines TRBV5-5 with TRBJ1-2; possible D gene TRBD1, 5 bases. This CDR3 has 14 residues. Germline V CDR1 and CDR2: SGHKS, YYEKEE (reference sequence). This chain's CDR3 is CASSLGRDDYGHTF. The CDR3 coding sequence is TGTGCCAGTAGCTTGGGGCGGGACGACTATGGCCACACCTTC.

This clonotype occurred a few times. The chain has TRBV5-1 and TRBJ2-5; a possible D gene is TRBD1 (5 bases). The CDR3 totals 15 residues. The germline V gene encodes CDR1 SGHRS and CDR2 YFSETQ. Trimming took 0 bases from V and 5 from J, leaving 14 bases between them. CDR3 sequence reads: CASSLGQGLEETQYF. The CDR3 DNA follows: TGCGCCAGCAGCTTGGGTCAGGGTTTAGAGGAGACCCAGTACTTC.

This chain joins TRBV28 and TRBJ2-5; no clear D gene. The germline V and J ends were trimmed by 6 bases and 3 bases, with 11 bases remaining between them. In germline, CDR1 is MDHEN, CDR2 SYDVKM. The CDR3 has 13 amino acids. CDR3 sequence (DNA): TGTGCCAGCAGGGCTACGACCAAAGAGACCCAGTACTTC. Translated, it gives CASRATTKETQYF.

This rearrangement joins TRBV7-8 to TRBJ2-7; 10 nucleotides line up with TRBD2. V shed 4 bases and J 2 bases; nucleotides not matched to a gene: 8. Looked up from germline, CDR1 is SGHVS and CDR2 is FQNEAQ. The CDR3 extends over 16 amino acids. CDR3 sequence: CASSYRTSGYAYEQYF. CDR3 DNA sequence: TGTGCCAGCAGCTACCGGACTAGCGGATACGCCTACGAGCAGTACTTC.

The genes are TRBV11-2 and TRBJ2-7, with D perhaps assigned TRBD1 or TRBD2 (5 bases each). The CDR3 has 14 residues. Germline values: CDR1 SGHAT, CDR2 FQNNGV. Trimming stripped 8 bases from V and 4 bases from J, with 18 bases between. The CDR3 here is CASAPGLPVYEQYF. The CDR3 bases are TGTGCCAGCGCGCCGGGGCTGCCGGTGTACGAGCAGTACTTC.

The chain has TRBV6-1 and TRBJ2-7; TRBD1 aligns across 10 bases. Germline V gene data show CDR1 as MNHNS and CDR2 as SASEGT. The CDR3 is 15 residues long. The junction had 12 bases not matched to a gene; V was cut back by 6 bases and J by 7 bases. In DNA form, the CDR3 reads TGTGCCAGCAGCTCCTTCAGACAGGGGGCGTATGAGCAGTACTTC. Protein product: CASSSFRQGAYEQYF.

The chain links TRBV29-1 to TRBJ2-1; D ambiguous. The CDR3 has 13 amino acids. Germline loops: CDR1 SQVTM, CDR2 ANQGSEA. With 4 bases removed from V and 0 bases from J, the gap between germline ends came to 7 bases. The CDR3 DNA reads as TGCAGCGTTGCCAGGAGCTCCTACAATGAGCAGTTCTTC. It is translated as CSVARSSYNEQFF.

This chain joins TRBV9 and TRBJ2-4; tentatively, D is TRBD1 (6 bases). The last part of the DNA fits TRBJ2-7 better; the J call may be wrong. Germline V lookup: CDR1 SGDLS, CDR2 YYNGEE. The CDR3 runs to 14 residues. The CDR3 region is CASSVTTGSHEQYF. The CDR3 bases are TGTGCCAGCAGCGTGACTACAGGGTCCCACGAGCAGTACTTC.

The CDR3 sequence is CSVVGDSTNEKLFF. The CDR3 DNA sequence: TGCAGCGTTGTCGGGGACTCAACTAATGAAAAACTGTTTTTT. The chain recombines TRBV29-1 with TRBJ1-4; perhaps TRBD1 as D (5 bases). Trimming removed 4 bases at V and 0 bases at J, with 9 bases between. CDR3 size: 14 residues. In germline, CDR1 is SQVTM, CDR2 ANQGSEA.

This chain joins TRBV5-1 and TRBJ2-7, with TRBD1 identical over 10 bases. This CDR3 is built from 15 residues. Germline loops: CDR1 SGHRS, CDR2 YFSETQ. V was clipped by 3 bases and J by 6 bases; unmatched bases: 9. Written as DNA, the CDR3 is TGCGCCAGCAGCTCGGGACAGGGGAACTTCGGCGAGCAGTACTTC. Amino acids: CASSSGQGNFGEQYF.